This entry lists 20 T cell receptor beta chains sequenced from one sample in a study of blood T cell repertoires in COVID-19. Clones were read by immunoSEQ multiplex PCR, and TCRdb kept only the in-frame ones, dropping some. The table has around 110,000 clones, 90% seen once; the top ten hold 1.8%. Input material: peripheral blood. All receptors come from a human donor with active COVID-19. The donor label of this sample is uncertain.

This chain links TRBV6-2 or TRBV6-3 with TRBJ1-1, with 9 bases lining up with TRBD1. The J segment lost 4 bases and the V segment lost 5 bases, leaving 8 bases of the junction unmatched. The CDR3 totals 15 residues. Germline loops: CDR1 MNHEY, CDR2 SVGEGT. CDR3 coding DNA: TGTGCCAGCAGTCGCAGGGACAGGGATGGCACTGAAGCTTTCTTT. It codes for CASSRRDRDGTEAFF.

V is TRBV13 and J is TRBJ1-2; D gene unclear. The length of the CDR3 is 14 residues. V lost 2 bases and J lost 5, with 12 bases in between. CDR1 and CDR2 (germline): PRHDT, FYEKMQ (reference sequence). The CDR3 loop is CASSLKHSLYGYTF. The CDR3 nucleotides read TGTGCCAGCAGCTTAAAGCACAGTTTATATGGCTACACCTTC.

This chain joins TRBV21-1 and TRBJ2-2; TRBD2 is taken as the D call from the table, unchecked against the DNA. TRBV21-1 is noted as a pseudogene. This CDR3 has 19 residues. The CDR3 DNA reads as TGTGCCAGCAGCAAAGCGCTGGAAGCGGGGGGGCCTGACACCGGGGAGCTGTTTTTT. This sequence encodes CASSKALEAGGPDTGELFF.

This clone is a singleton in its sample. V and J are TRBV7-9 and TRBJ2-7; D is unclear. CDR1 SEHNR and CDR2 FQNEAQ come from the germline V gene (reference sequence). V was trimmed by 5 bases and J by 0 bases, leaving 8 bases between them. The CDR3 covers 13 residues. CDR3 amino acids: CASSPPGSYEQYF. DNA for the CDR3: TGTGCCAGCAGCCCCCCAGGCTCCTACGAGCAGTACTTC. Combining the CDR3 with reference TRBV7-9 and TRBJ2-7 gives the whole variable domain DTGVSQNPRHKITKRGQNVTFRCDPISEHNRLYWYRQTLGQGPEFLTYFQNEAQLEKSRLLSDRFSAERPKGSFSTLEIQRTEQGDSAMYLCASSPPGSYEQYFGPGTRLTVT.

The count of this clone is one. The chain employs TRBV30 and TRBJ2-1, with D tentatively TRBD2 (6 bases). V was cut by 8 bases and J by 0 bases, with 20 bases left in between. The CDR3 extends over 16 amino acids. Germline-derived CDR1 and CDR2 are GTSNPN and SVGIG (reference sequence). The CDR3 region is CAASNRDFLSYNEQFF. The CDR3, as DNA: TGTGCCGCGTCAAACCGGGACTTCCTCTCCTACAATGAGCAGTTCTTC.

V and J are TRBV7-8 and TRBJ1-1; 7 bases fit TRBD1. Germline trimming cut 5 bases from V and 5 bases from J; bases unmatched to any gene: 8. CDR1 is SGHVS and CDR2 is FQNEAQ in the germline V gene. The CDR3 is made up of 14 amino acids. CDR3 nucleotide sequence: TGTGCCAGCAGCCCGCGAGAGGGGGCGACTGAAGCTTTCTTT. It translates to CASSPREGATEAFF.

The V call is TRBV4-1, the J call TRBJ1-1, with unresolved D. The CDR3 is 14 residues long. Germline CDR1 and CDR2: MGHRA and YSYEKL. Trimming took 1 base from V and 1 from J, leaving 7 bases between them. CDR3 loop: CASSQVTENTEAFF. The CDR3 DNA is TGCGCCAGCAGCCAAGTTACTGAGAACACTGAAGCTTTCTTT.

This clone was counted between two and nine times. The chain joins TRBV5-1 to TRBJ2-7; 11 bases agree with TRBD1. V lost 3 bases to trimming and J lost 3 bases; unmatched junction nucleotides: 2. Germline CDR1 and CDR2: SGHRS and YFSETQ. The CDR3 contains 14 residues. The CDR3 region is CASSSDRGLYEQYF. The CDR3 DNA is TGCGCCAGCAGCTCGGACAGGGGGCTCTACGAGCAGTACTTC. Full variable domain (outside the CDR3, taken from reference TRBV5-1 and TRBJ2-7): KAGVTQTPRYLIKTRGQQVTLSCSPISGHRSVSWYQQTPGQGLQFLFEYFSETQRNKGNFPGRFSGRQFSNSRSEMNVSTLELGDSALYLCASSSDRGLYEQYFGPGTRLTVT.

CDR3 in amino acids: CASSRGQVPGELFF. The CDR3, as DNA: TGTGCCAGCTCCCGCGGACAGGTGCCCGGGGAGCTGTTTTTT. The gene calls are TRBV18 and TRBJ2-2, with 7 bases identical to TRBD1. The V segment lost 6 bases and the J segment 6 bases; nucleotides outside the gene matches: 7. The CDR3 has 14 residues. From germline, CDR1 is KGHSH and CDR2 LQKENI. The complete variable domain, with remaining parts taken from reference TRBV18 and TRBJ2-2, reads NAGVMQNPRHLVRRRGQEARLRCSPMKGHSHVYWYRQLPEEGLKFMVYLQKENIIDESGMPKERFSAEFPKEGPSILRIQQVVRGDSAAYFCASSRGQVPGELFFGEGSRLTVL.

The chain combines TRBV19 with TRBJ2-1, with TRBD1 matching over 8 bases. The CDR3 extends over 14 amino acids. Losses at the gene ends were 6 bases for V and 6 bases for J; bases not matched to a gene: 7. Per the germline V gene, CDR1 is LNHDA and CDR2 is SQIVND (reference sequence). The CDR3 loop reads CASRLGQGGNEQFF. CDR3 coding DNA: TGTGCCAGTAGGCTAGGACAGGGTGGCAATGAGCAGTTCTTC.

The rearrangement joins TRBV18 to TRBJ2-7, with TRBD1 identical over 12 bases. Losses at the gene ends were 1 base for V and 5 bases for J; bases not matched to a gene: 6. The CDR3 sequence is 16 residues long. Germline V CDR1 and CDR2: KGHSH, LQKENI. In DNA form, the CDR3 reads TGTGCCAGCTCACCACAGGCCGGGACAGGGGGCGACGAGCAGTACTTC. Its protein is CASSPQAGTGGDEQYF.

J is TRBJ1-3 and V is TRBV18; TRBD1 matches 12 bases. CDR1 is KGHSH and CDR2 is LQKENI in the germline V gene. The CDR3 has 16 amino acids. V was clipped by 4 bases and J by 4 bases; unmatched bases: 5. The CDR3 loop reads CASSLGTGGHGNTIYF. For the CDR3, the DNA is TGTGCCAGCTCACTCGGGACAGGGGGCCACGGAAACACCATATATTTT.

The CDR3 coding sequence is TGTGCCAGCAGCCGACGGACAGACCAAGAGACCCAGTACTTC. Translation gives CASSRRTDQETQYF. V usage is TRBV3-1 (or the pseudogene TRBV3-2) and J usage is TRBJ2-5, with a weak D call TRBD1 (6 bases). This CDR3 contains 14 residues. Trimming removed 4 bases at V and 0 bases at J, with 9 bases between. Looked up from germline, CDR1 is LGHDT and CDR2 is YNNKEL (reference sequence).

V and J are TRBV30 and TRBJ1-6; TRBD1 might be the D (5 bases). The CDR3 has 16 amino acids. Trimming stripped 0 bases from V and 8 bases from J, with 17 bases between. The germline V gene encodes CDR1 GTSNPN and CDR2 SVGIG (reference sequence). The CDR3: CAWSVKLPGLHSPLHF. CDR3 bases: TGTGCCTGGAGTGTAAAGTTGCCGGGACTACATTCACCCCTCCACTTT.

The CDR3 loop is CASSLRGNIYEQYF. In DNA form, the CDR3 reads TGTGCCAGCAGCTTAAGGGGGAATATTTACGAGCAGTACTTC. V is TRBV7-2 and J is TRBJ2-7; D possibly corresponds to TRBD1 (6 bases). This CDR3 is built from 14 residues. V was pared by 2 bases and J by 4 bases, with 12 bases between. Germline values: CDR1 SGHTA, CDR2 FQGNSA.

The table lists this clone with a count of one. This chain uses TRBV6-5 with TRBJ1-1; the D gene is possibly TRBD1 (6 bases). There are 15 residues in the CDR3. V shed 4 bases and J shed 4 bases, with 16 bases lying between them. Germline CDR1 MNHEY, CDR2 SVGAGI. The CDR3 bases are TGTGCCAGCAGTTTTCTAGGGGGAGGGGGCACTGAAGCTTTCTTT. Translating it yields CASSFLGGGGTEAFF.

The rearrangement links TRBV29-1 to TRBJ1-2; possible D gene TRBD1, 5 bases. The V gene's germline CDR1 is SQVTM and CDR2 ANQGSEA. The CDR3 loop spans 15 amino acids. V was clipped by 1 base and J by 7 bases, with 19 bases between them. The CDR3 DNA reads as TGCAGCGTTGAAGGGGGAGGCAGGACCAGGGCTGGCTACACCTTC. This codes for CSVEGGGRTRAGYTF.

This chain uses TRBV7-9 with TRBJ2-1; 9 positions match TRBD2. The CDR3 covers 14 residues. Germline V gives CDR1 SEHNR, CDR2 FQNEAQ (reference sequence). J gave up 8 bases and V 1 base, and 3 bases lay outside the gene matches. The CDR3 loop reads CASSLDGLAYEQFF. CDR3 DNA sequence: TGTGCCAGCAGCTTAGATGGACTAGCGTATGAGCAGTTCTTC.

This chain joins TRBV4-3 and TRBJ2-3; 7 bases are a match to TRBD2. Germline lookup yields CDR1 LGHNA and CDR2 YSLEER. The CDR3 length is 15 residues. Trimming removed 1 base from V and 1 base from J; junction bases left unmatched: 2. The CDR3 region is CASSQVAGGTDTQYF. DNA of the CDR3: TGCGCCAGCAGCCAAGTTGCGGGGGGCACAGATACGCAGTATTTT.

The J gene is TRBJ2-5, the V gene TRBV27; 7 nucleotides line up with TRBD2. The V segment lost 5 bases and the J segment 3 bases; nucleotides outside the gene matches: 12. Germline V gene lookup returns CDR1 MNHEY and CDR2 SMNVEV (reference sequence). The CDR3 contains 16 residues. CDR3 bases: TGTGCCAGCAGTAGGGGTAGTGGGGGGGGAGAAGAGACCCAGTACTTC. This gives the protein CASSRGSGGGEETQYF.